The 7 T cell receptor beta chains reported below all come from one sample, sequenced in a study of beta chain features in type 1 diabetes. Since all of the isolated RNA was reverse transcribed, expressed TCRB transcripts were what got sequenced. Sequenced by immunoSEQ multiplex PCR; TCRdb stores in-frame clones only, minus some. The sample records 810,000 or so clones, 15% to 20% being singletons. Sequenced material: naive CD4+ T cells from blood. The receptors here all came from a woman aged 18-35 years in good health.

The chain couples TRBV7-9 to TRBJ2-3; D is unclear. Trimming stripped 4 bases from V and 0 bases from J, with 14 bases between. The CDR3 consists of 16 residues. Looked up from germline, CDR1 is SEHNR and CDR2 is FQNEAQ (reference sequence). Written as DNA, the CDR3 is TGTGCCAGCAGCTACCTCGGCGGAGAAAGCACAGATACGCAGTATTTT. Translating it yields CASSYLGGESTDTQYF.

This clone was seen more than once but under ten times. The chain couples TRBV7-8 to TRBJ2-1, with D perhaps being TRBD1 or TRBD2 (5 bases each). This CDR3 contains 15 residues. V lost 4 bases to trimming and J lost 12 bases, with 22 bases between them. Germline V gene sequence: CDR1 SGHVS, CDR2 FQNEAQ. CDR3 in amino acids: CASSWSDMPGIGQFF. The CDR3 nucleotides read TGTGCCAGCAGCTGGTCGGACATGCCGGGGATCGGGCAGTTCTTC.

This clone was counted a few times. The chain joins TRBV9 to TRBJ2-2, with D perhaps matching TRBD2 (6 bases). Looked up from germline, CDR1 is SGDLS and CDR2 is YYNGEE. Trimming removed 2 bases at V and 0 bases at J, with 8 bases between. The CDR3 runs to 15 residues. The CDR3 is CASSVDYSNTGELFF. The CDR3 DNA is TGTGCCAGCAGCGTGGACTATTCGAACACCGGGGAGCTGTTTTTT.

The chain uses TRBV27 and TRBJ2-3; perhaps TRBD2 as D (6 bases). CDR3 size: 16 residues. CDR1 and CDR2 from the germline V gene are MNHEY and SMNVEV (reference sequence). Trimming shortened V by 0 bases and J by 4 bases, and 14 bases separated the two germline ends. The CDR3 DNA sequence: TGTGCCAGCAGTTTATCATGGTTGGTAGCGGCAGATACGCAGTATTTT. It translates to CASSLSWLVAADTQYF.

This clone was seen a handful of times. The chain carries TRBV5-5 and TRBJ2-7, with 7 bases lining up with TRBD1. Germline values: CDR1 SGHKS, CDR2 YYEKEE (reference sequence). V gave up 6 bases and J gave up 6 bases; unmatched junction bases: 12. There are 14 residues in the CDR3. The CDR3 sequence is CASIGSPGQSEQYF. For the CDR3, the DNA is TGTGCCAGCATCGGTTCACCGGGACAGAGCGAGCAGTACTTC. Drawing the rest from reference TRBV5-5 and TRBJ2-7, the complete variable domain is DAGVTQSPTHLIKTRGQQVTLRCSPISGHKSVSWYQQVLGQGPQFIFQYYEKEERGRGNFPDRFSARQFPNYSSELNVNALLLGDSALYLCASIGSPGQSEQYFGPGTRLTVT.

This clone was counted between two and nine times. The chain is built from TRBV28 and TRBJ2-6; D unresolved. Trimming stripped 5 bases from V and 0 bases from J, with 5 bases between. The CDR3 is 14 residues long. Looked up from germline, CDR1 is MDHEN and CDR2 is SYDVKM. The CDR3 DNA is TGTGCCAGCAGTGCCCACTCTGGGGCCAACGTCCTGACTTTC. This sequence encodes CASSAHSGANVLTF.

The rearrangement uses TRBV7-2 and TRBJ2-1, with D uncertain. The CDR3 runs 15 residues. Germline CDR1 SGHTA, CDR2 FQGNSA. Trimming took off 1 base at V and 10 bases at J, with 17 bases between the two ends. CDR3: CASSLGSGVRTEQFF. The CDR3 DNA follows: TGTGCCAGCAGCTTAGGGAGTGGTGTCAGAACAGAGCAGTTCTTC.